This is a list of T cell receptor beta chains from one sample in a study of T cell responses to AZD1222 COVID-19 vaccine. The assay was immunoSEQ multiplex PCR, and TCRdb's table has in-frame clones only and misses some. The sample has around 110,000 clones; 75% to 90% are singletons. Material: peripheral blood, obtained on day 0 of AZD1222 vaccination. These TCRs come from an adult in good health. Each CDR3 is given with its conserved first and last residue. D genes are given only for firm matches. For some rows the clone size is stated as once, few or many, or as a class when expanded; others skip it.

V	size	D	J	CDR3	DNA
TRBV7-3	NA	NA	TRBJ1-2	CASSLGVGYGYTF	TGTGCCAGCAGCTTAGGAGTGGGCTATGGCTACACCTTC
TRBV30	few	NA	TRBJ1-2	CAWTLLRTGYGYTF	TGTGCCTGGACCCTACTCAGGACGGGCTATGGCTACACCTTC
TRBV25-1	NA	NA	TRBJ1-2	CASSGGTRGYTF	TGTGCCAGCAGTGGCGGTACCCGAGGCTACACCTTC
TRBV11-3	once	NA	TRBJ2-3	CASSLEGTDTQYF	TGTGCCAGCAGCTTGGAGGGCACAGATACGCAGTATTTT
TRBV27	many	NA	TRBJ1-6	CASTLLGGYNSPLHF	TGTGCCAGCACCCTCTTGGGGGGCTATAATTCACCCCTCCACTTT
TRBV5-6	NA	NA	TRBJ1-2	CASSLRFTRRNYGYTF	TGTGCCAGCAGCTTGCGCTTTACCCGACGGAACTATGGCTACACCTTC
TRBV5-1	NA	NA	TRBJ1-3	CASSVGNTIYF	TGCGCCAGCAGCGTTGGAAACACCATATATTTT
TRBV27	NA	NA	TRBJ2-5	CASSPLDSQETQYF	TGTGCCAGCAGTCCCCTGGACAGCCAAGAGACCCAGTACTTC
TRBV18	once	NA	TRBJ1-5	CASSQIPVGGSGSNQPQHF	TGTGCCAGCTCACAGATACCGGTGGGAGGGTCGGGTTCAAATCAGCCCCAGCATTTT
TRBV5-4	once	TRBD2	TRBJ2-1	CASSATILAGSYNEQFF	TGTGCCAGCAGCGCCACTATTCTAGCGGGCTCCTACAATGAGCAGTTCTTC
TRBV7-2	NA	NA	TRBJ1-5	CASSLVGVQHF	TGTGCCAGCAGCTTAGTGGGGGTCCAGCATTTT
TRBV11-2	NA	NA	TRBJ2-1	CASSLEPHNEQFF	TGTGCCAGCAGCTTAGAACCCCACAATGAGCAGTTCTTC